These T cell receptor beta chains were read from a single sample in a study of cytomegalovirus exposure and HLA in healthy donors. TCRdb's table, derived via immunoSEQ multiplex PCR, lists solely in-frame clones and lacks some. The sample holds about 160,000 clones; almost 80% are singletons and the top ten take around 0.97%. Sequenced: PBMCs. These receptors originate from a woman in her fifties or sixties in good health and CMV-seropositive. The CDR3 runs from the conserved cysteine through the conserved F or W.

v_gene: TRBV5-1; CDR3aa: CASSLEVVTTNYGYTF
v_gene: TRBV30; CDR3aa: CACRGPSSYEQYF
v_gene: TRBV5-1; CDR3aa: CASSLQGYEQFF
v_gene: TRBV7-9; CDR3aa: CASSLTVRTGTNGYTF
v_gene: TRBV6-1; CDR3aa: CASNWDRSNSPLHF
v_gene: TRBV2; CDR3aa: CASSDPTDTQYF
v_gene: TRBV2; CDR3aa: CASSAGALSTRVKLF
v_gene: TRBV13; CDR3aa: CASSLLNRGLAGVREQYF
v_gene: TRBV2; CDR3aa: CASRGAGQETQYF
v_gene: TRBV2; CDR3aa: CASSPRTSGVGTQYF
v_gene: TRBV19; CDR3aa: CASSIPRGQKIYGYTF